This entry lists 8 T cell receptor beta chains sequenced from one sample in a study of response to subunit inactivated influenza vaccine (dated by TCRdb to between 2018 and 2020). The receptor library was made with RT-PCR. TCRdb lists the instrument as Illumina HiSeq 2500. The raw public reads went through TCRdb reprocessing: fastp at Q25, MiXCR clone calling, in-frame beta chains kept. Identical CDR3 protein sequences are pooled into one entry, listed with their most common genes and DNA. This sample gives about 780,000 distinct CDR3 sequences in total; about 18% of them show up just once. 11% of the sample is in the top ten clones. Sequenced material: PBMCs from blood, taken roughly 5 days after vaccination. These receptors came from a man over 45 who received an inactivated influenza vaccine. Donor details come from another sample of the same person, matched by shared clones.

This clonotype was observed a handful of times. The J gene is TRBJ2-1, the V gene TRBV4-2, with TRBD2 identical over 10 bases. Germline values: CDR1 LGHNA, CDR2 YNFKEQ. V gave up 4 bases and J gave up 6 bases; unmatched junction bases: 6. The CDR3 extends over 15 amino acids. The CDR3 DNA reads TGTGCCAGCAGCCTTCTAAGCGGGGGGGCCAATGAGCAGTTCTTC. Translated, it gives CASSLLSGGANEQFF.

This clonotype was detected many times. CDR3 region: CSARSGQGNTEAFF. CDR3 nucleotides: TGCAGTGCTAGATCGGGACAGGGAAACACTGAAGCTTTCTTT. The chain employs TRBV20-1 and TRBJ1-1, with 9 bases identical to TRBD1. The CDR3 is 14 amino acids. From germline, CDR1 is DFQATT and CDR2 SNEGSKA (reference sequence). The V gene end was trimmed by 2 bases and the J gene end by 2 bases; junction bases not matched to a gene: 3.

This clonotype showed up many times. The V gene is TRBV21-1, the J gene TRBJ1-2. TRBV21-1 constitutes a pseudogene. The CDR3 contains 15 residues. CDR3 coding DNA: TGTGCCAGCAGCAATGGCAGGGCTACTTCTAGCGGCTACACCTTC. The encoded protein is CASSNGRATSSGYTF.

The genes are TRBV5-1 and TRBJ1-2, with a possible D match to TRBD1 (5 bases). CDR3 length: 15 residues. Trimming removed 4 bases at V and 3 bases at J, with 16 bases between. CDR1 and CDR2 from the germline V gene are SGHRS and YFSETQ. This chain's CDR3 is CASSTPGGVDYGYTF. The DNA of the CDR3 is TGCGCCAGCAGCACTCCGGGGGGTGTGGACTATGGCTACACCTTC.

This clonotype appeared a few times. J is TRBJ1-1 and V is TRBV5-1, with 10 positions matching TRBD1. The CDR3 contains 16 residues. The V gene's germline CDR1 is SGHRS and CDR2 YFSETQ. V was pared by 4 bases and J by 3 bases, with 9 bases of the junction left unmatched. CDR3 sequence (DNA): TGCGCCAGCAGCGTCGGGACAGGGGCGGGGTACACTGAAGCTTTCTTT. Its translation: CASSVGTGAGYTEAFF.

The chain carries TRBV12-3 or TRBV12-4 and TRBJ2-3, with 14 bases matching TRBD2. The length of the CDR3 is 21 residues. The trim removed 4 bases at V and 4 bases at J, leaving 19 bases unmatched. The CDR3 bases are TGTGCCAGCAGTTCCACCCCACTCATGACTAGCGGGGGGGCTGGCGCAGATACGCAGTATTTT. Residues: CASSSTPLMTSGGAGADTQYF.

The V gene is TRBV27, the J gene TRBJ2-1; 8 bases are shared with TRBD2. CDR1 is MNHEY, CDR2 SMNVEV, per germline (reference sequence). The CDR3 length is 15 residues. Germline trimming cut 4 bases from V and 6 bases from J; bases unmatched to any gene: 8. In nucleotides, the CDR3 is TGTGCCAGCAGTTCCCGTGCGGGAGGAGGCAATGAGCAGTTCTTC. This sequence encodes CASSSRAGGGNEQFF.

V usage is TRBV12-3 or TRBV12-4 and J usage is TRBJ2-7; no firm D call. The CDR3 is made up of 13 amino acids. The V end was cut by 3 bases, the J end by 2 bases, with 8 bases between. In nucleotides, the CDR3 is TGTGCCAGCAGTTTGACGGTACCCTACGAGCAGTACTTC. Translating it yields CASSLTVPYEQYF.